This T cell receptor beta chain originates from a study of blood T cell repertoires in COVID-19. For the study at large: Spain, Italy and the United States supplied samples that represented acute and convalescent COVID-19. The cDNA or gDNA used as material had been derived from T cells, B-cell-depleted T cells, or PBMCs.

Per the authors' pipeline: Estimates of nucleated cell counts were drawn from the amplification of reference gene primers. This table comes from immunoSEQ multiplex PCR, and its TCRdb copy is limited to in-frame clones, with some not included. The V and J calls and clone size are taken from that table; D and trimming were inferred from the DNA. The sample consists of roughly 170,000 clones, over 75% of them appearing once. The participants were between about 18 and 89 years old and came from 20 to 30 US areas. The sequence was obtained from a woman aged 40 to 50 with acute COVID-19. Sequencing input: PBMCs or T cells enriched from blood (not recorded which).

CDR3 region: CASRVAGDTQYF. The DNA for the CDR3 is TGTGCCAGCAGGGTAGCGGGAGATACGCAGTATTTT. The chain couples TRBV2 to TRBJ2-3; TRBD2 matches at 7 bases. The germline V gene encodes CDR1 SNHLY and CDR2 FYNNEI. The V and J ends lost 6 bases and 5 bases, in that order; junction bases with no gene match: 2. This CDR3 comprises 12 residues.